A single TCR beta chain is shown here with its context. Since a much larger clone is just one base distant, this may be a read error. From germline, CDR1 is SGHVS and CDR2 FNYEAQ. The CDR3 consists of 16 residues. V gave up 5 bases and J gave up 9 bases, with 25 bases separating them. Using its own MiXCR run on the PCR reads, TCRdb lists one record per CDR3 protein. The sample gives about 500,000 distinct CDR3 sequences, about a fifth of which show up once; about 0.8% is in the top ten. The data belong to a study of molecular identifiers for immune sequencing clone quantification. The TCR sequence derives from a human donor in good health. Some libraries in this study had Jurkat cell RNA spiked in. The chain has TRBV7-6 and TRBJ2-5; the D gene could be TRBD1 or TRBD2 (6 bases each). The specimen sequenced was naive CD8+ T cells from blood, with Jurkat cell RNA spiked in. Subset reported: FACS-sorted CD8+CD4-CCR7+CD45RA+ naive T cells. The CDR3 loop is CASSQKTGPRGEAQYF. The CDR3 coding sequence is TGTGCCAGCAGCCAAAAAACAGGGCCGCGGGGTGAGGCCCAGTACTTC.